This TCR beta chain is from a study of vaccination effects on CD4 cells after COVID-19. Using viral peptide pools, the ViraFEST assay grew out antigen-specific CD4+ T cells prior to sequencing. Upon completion of about 10 days in culture, CD4+ T cells were isolated. Each vaccine recipient was nucleocapsid antibody negative and had no prior SARS-CoV-2 infection. Clones were sequenced by immunoSEQ multiplex PCR, and TCRdb holds only the in-frame ones, with some missing. The sample lists some 65,000 clones, 76% occurring once. This clone has just one count. Its antigen is not known. The sequence was collected from a human donor who received a COVID-19 vaccine. The material was CD4+ T cells from PBMCs cultured with HCoV-NL63 spike peptides, obtained before COVID-19 vaccination.

CDR3 region: CASSFNVGDQPQHF. DNA of the CDR3: TGTGCCAGCAGCTTTAATGTGGGGGATCAGCCCCAGCATTTT. The V and J genes are TRBV7-2 and TRBJ1-5; weak D call: TRBD1 (5 bases). In germline, CDR1 is SGHTA, CDR2 FQGNSA. Trimming pared 3 bases from V and 5 bases from J, leaving 11 bases between. The CDR3 has 14 residues.